Listed below are T cell receptor beta chains from one sample, sequenced in a study of technical replicates of blood from a few donors. The assay was immunoSEQ multiplex PCR, and TCRdb's table has in-frame clones only and misses some. The sample includes tens of thousands of clones, nearly 90% seen only once; the top ten take 4.5% to 5%. Sequencing used PBMCs. The source of these receptors is a human donor in good health. Some clones in this sample may be carry-over from other donors' samples. Both conserved end residues are part of each CDR3. A D gene is named only where the DNA matches it firmly. A clone size is listed for some rows: how often the clone was seen (once, few, many), or a class if it is expanded.

v_gene,abundance,d_gene,j_gene,CDR3nt,CDR3aa
TRBV5-6,-,-,TRBJ1-1,TGTGCCAGCAAATGGGGGGGGCCGGGCACTGAAGCTTTCTTT,CASKWGGPGTEAFF
TRBV5-1,-,TRBD1,TRBJ1-1,TGCGCCAGCAGCTTGGCCTTGACAGGGGGCCCTGAAGCTTTCTTT,CASSLALTGGPEAFF
TRBV6-5,-,-,TRBJ2-7,TGTGCCAGCAGCCGTCGGGGCGAGCAGTACTTC,CASSRRGEQYF
TRBV25-1,-,-,TRBJ1-2,TGTGCCAGCAGTGCCGAGGCCCAGGGTCACTATGGCTACACCTTC,CASSAEAQGHYGYTF
TRBV4-3,-,TRBD1,TRBJ1-1,TGCGCCAGCAGCCAAGATCGGGACAGGGGTGTCACTGAAGCTTTCTTT,CASSQDRDRGVTEAFF
TRBV7-2,-,-,TRBJ2-1,TGTGCCAGCAGCTTAGGGGCGTGGCAGTTCTTC,CASSLGAWQFF
TRBV7-8,-,-,TRBJ2-1,TGTGCCAGCAGCTTAGGGGGGGGCGTCTACAATGAGCAGTTCTTC,CASSLGGGVYNEQFF
TRBV7-2,-,-,TRBJ1-2,TGTGCCAGCAGCTCGGCCAGGGAGGGTGGCTACACCTTC,CASSSAREGGYTF
TRBV7-9,-,TRBD2,TRBJ2-2,TGTGCCAGCAGCTACCAGCGGGGGGGCTCCTCCGGGGAGCTGTTTTTT,CASSYQRGGSSGELFF
TRBV4-1,-,-,TRBJ1-2,TGCGCCAGCAGCCATCTCCCCGGGGGAGTAGGCTACACCTTC,CASSHLPGGVGYTF
TRBV5-5,-,TRBD1,TRBJ2-7,TGTGCCAGCAGCAAGGGACAGTCCTACGAGCAGTACTTC,CASSKGQSYEQYF
TRBV4-3,few,TRBD2,TRBJ2-3,TGCGCCAGCAGCCGGGGGACTAGCGGGAGTGCAGATACGCAGTATTTT,CASSRGTSGSADTQYF
TRBV6-1,-,TRBD1,TRBJ1-2,TGTGCCAGCAGTCGTTCCTCGACAGGGGGAGGCGGCTACACCTTC,CASSRSSTGGGGYTF
TRBV7-9,-,-,TRBJ1-3,TGTGCCAGCAGCGCTCGACAGAGCTCTGGAAACACCATATATTTT,CASSARQSSGNTIYF
TRBV4-3,-,-,TRBJ2-2,TGCGCCAGCAGCCAAGACCGCGATGCGGTCGGGGAGCTGTTTTTT,CASSQDRDAVGELFF
TRBV9,-,TRBD2,TRBJ2-3,TGTGCCAGCAATCCAGCGGGAGACGGGACAGATACGCAGTATTTT,CASNPAGDGTDTQYF
TRBV14,-,-,TRBJ2-1,TGTGCCAGCAGCCAAGCTGGCGGAGGCTCCTACAATGAGCAGTTCTTC,CASSQAGGGSYNEQFF
TRBV4-3,once,-,TRBJ1-2,TGCGCCAGCAGCCAAGATCCCAACAGTAACTATGGCTACACCTTC,CASSQDPNSNYGYTF
TRBV9,-,-,TRBJ1-1,TGTGCCAGCAGCGTAGTCGGGGGGCCAAACACTGAAGCTTTCTTT,CASSVVGGPNTEAFF
TRBV15,-,-,TRBJ2-6,TGTGCCACCAGTGGAGGATTTTCTGGGGCCAACGTCCTGACTTTC,CATSGGFSGANVLTF
TRBV11-2,-,TRBD2,TRBJ2-5,TGTGCCAGCAGCTCCCCCCGCGGGAGACAGACCCAGTACTTC,CASSSPRGRQTQYF
TRBV6-5,-,TRBD2,TRBJ2-1,TGTGCCAGCAGTTACAACCCTGGCGGGAGGTCCAATGAGCAGTTCTTC,CASSYNPGGRSNEQFF
TRBV14,-,-,TRBJ1-1,TGTGCCAGCAGCCCTGACAGTTCGAACACTGAAGCTTTCTTT,CASSPDSSNTEAFF
TRBV7-6,once,TRBD1,TRBJ2-7,TGTGCCAGCAGCCCTCAAAACCGGGACAGGGACTACGAGCAGTACTTC,CASSPQNRDRDYEQYF